This T cell receptor beta chain derives from a study of blood T cell repertoires in COVID-19. Study-wide context: Acute and convalescent COVID-19 specimens originated in the United States, Italy and Spain. From T cells, B-cell-depleted T cells, or PBMCs came the material, which was cDNA or gDNA.

TCRdb keeps only in-frame clones here, not all; method: immunoSEQ multiplex PCR. The data contain about 46,000 clones, approximately 83% of them singletons. Source material: peripheral blood. The sequence was collected from a human donor in a cohort sampled during active COVID-19. The donor label of this sample is uncertain.

The chain's CDR3 is CASSLGPGGTDTQYF. The CDR3 region has the DNA TGTGCCAGCAGCTTGGGGCCGGGGGGCACAGATACGCAGTATTTT. The V call is TRBV7-2, the J call TRBJ2-3, with D perhaps TRBD2 (6 bases). Trimming took 3 bases from V and 1 from J, leaving 11 bases between them. Germline V gene lookup returns CDR1 SGHTA and CDR2 FQGNSA. The CDR3 consists of 15 residues.